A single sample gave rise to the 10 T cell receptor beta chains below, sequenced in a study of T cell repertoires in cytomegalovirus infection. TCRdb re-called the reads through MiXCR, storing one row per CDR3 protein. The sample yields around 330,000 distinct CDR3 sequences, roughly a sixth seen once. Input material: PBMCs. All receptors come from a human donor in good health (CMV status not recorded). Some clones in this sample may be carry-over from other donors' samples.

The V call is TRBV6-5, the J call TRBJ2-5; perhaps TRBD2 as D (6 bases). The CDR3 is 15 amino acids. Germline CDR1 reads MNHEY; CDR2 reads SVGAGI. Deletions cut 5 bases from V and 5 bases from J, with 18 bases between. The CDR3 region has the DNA TGTGCCAGCAGTCGTACGGGACTCGGTTTTGAGACCCAGTACTTC. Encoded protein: CASSRTGLGFETQYF.

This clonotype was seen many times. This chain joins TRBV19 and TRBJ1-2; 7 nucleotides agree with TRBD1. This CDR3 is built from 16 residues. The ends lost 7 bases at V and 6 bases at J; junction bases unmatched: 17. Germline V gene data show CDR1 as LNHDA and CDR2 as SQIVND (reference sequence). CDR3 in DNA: TGTGCCAGTACCACAACAATGACAGGGCTGCTCCATGGCTACACCTTC. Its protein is CASTTTMTGLLHGYTF.

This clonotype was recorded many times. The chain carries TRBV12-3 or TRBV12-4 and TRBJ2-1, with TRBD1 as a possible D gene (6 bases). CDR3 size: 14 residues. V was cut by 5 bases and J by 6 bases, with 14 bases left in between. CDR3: CASSVSQGTNEQFF. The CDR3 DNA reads TGTGCCAGCAGTGTGTCACAGGGTACCAATGAGCAGTTCTTC.

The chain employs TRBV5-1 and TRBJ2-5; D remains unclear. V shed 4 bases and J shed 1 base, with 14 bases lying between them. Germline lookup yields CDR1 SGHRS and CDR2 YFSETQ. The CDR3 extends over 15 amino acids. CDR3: CASSLGSLTQETQYF. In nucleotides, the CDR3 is TGCGCCAGCAGCCTGGGCAGTCTTACCCAAGAGACCCAGTACTTC.

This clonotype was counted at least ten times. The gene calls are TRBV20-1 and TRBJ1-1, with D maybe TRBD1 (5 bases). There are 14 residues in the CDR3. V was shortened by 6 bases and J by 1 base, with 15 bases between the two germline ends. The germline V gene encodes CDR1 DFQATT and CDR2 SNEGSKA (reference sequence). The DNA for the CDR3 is TGCAGTGCCCGGGTTGGAGGGGCGAACACTGAAGCTTTCTTT. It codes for CSARVGGANTEAFF.

CDR3 coding DNA: TGTGCCAGCAGCTTGGAGGCAGGAGGAGCCAAAAACATTCAGTACTTC. Translating gives CASSLEAGGAKNIQYF. The chain carries TRBV5-5 and TRBJ2-4, with D possibly TRBD2 on 5 matching bases. With 0 bases removed from V and 0 bases from J, the gap between germline ends came to 10 bases. The germline gives CDR1 SGHKS, CDR2 YYEKEE (reference sequence). The CDR3 sequence is 16 residues long. Using reference TRBV5-5 and TRBJ2-4 for the parts outside the CDR3, the full variable domain is DAGVTQSPTHLIKTRGQQVTLRCSPISGHKSVSWYQQVLGQGPQFIFQYYEKEERGRGNFPDRFSARQFPNYSSELNVNALLLGDSALYLCASSLEAGGAKNIQYFGAGTRLSVL.

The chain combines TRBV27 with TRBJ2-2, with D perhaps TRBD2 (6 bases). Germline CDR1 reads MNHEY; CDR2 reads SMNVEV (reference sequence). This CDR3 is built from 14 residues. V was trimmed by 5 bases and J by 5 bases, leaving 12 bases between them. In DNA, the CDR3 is TGTGCCAGCAGTCCTTGGCGGGGAACCGGGGAGCTGTTTTTT. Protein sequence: CASSPWRGTGELFF.

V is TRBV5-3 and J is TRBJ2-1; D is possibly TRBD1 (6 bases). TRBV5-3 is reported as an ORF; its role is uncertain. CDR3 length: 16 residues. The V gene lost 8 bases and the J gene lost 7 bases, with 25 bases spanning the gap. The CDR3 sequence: CASSRILNQGSNEQFF. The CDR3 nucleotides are TGTGCCAGCAGCCGCATCCTTAATCAGGGGTCGAATGAGCAGTTCTTC.

The CDR3 nucleotides read TGTGCCAGCAGTGCAGCGGGGGGGCCGGGGAGCATTCAGTACTTC. This gives the protein CASSAAGGPGSIQYF. The chain couples TRBV6-1 to TRBJ2-4; 10 bases match TRBD2. CDR1 and CDR2 (germline): MNHNS, SASEGT. Trimming removed 4 bases from V and 9 bases from J; junction bases left unmatched: 9. The CDR3 is made up of 15 amino acids.

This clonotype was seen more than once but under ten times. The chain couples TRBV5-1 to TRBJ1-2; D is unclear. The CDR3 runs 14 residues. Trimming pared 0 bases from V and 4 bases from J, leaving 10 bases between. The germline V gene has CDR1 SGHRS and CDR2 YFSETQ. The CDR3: CASSLASQTYGYTF. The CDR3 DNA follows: TGCGCCAGCAGCTTGGCCTCGCAGACCTATGGCTACACCTTC.